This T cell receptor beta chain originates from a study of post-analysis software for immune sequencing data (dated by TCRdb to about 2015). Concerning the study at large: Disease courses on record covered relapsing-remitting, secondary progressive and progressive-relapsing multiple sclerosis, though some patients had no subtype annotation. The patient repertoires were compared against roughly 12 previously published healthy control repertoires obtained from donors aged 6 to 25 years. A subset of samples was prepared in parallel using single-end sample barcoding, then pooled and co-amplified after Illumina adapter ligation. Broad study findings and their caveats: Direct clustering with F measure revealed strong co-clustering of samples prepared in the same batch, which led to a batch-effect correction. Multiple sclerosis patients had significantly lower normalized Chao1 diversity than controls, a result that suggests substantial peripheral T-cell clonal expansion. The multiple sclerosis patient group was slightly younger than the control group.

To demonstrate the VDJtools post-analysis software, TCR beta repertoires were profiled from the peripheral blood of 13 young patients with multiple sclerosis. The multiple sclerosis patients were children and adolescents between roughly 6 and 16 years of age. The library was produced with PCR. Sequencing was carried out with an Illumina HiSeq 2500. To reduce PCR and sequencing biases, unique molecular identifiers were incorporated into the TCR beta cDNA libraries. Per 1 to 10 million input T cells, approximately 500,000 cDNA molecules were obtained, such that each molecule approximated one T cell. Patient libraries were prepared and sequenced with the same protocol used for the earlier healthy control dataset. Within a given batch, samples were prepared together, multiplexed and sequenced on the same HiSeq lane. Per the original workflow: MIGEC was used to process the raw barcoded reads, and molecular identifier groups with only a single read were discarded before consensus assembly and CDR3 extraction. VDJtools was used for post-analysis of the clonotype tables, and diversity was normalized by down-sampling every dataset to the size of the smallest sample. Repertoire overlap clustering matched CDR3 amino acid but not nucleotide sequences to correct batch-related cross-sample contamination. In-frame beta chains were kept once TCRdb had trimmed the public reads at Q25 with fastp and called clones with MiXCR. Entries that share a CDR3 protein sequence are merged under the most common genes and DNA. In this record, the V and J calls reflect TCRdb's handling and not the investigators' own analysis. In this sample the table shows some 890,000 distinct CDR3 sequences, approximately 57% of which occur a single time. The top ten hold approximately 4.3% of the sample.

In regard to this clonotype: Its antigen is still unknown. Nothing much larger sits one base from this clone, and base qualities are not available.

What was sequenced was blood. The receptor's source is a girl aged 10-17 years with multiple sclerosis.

The DNA sequence follows: TGTGCCAGCACCAAACCGAGGGGGTCAGAGCAGTACTTC. Translated, it gives CASTKPRGSEQYF. Recombination connected TRBV2 to TRBJ2-7, with TRBD1 tentatively as D gene (6 bases match). The CDR3 holds 13 amino acids from the cysteine to the phenylalanine. The only DNA kept is the CDR3, 39 bases in frame from the first base. The trim is 7 bases for V and 7 bases for J, with a gap of 17 bases between the germline ends. The CDR1 and CDR2 encoded by the germline V gene are SNHLY and FYNNEI. Outside the CDR3, residues come from the reference TRBV2 and TRBJ2-7 proteins, so the full variable domain is: EPEVTQTPSHQVTQMGQEVILRCVPISNHLYFYWYRQILGQKVEFLVSFYNNEISEKSEIFDDQFSVERPDGSNFTLKIRSTKLEDSAMYFCASTKPRGSEQYFGPGTRLTVT.